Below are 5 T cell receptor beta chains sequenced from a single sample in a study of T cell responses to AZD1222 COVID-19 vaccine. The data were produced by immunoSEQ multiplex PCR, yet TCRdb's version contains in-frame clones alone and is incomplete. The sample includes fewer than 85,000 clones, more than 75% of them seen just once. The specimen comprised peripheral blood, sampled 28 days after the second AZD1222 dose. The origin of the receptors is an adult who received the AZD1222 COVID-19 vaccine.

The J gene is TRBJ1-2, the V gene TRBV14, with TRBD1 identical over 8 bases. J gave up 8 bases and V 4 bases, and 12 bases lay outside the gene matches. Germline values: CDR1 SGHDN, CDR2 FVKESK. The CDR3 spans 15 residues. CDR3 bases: TGTGCCAGCAGCCCTCTTGACAGGGGAGAGGAGGGCTACACCTTC. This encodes CASSPLDRGEEGYTF.

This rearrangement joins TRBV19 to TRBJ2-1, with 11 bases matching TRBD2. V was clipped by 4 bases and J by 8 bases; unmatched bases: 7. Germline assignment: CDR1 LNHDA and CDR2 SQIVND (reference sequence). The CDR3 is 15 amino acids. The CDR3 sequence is CASSTLSGGAYEQFF. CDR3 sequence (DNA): TGTGCCAGTAGTACCCTTAGCGGGGGGGCCTATGAGCAGTTCTTC. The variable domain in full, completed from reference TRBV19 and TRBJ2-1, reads DGGITQSPKYLFRKEGQNVTLSCEQNLNHDAMYWYRQDPGQGLRLIYYSQIVNDFQKGDIAEGYSVSREKKESFPLTVTSAQKNPTAFYLCASSTLSGGAYEQFFGPGTRLTVL.

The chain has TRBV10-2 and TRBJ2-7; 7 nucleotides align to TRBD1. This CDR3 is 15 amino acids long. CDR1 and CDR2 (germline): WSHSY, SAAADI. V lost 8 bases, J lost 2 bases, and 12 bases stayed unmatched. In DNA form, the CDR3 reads TGCGCCAGCTCGGGAAGACAGGGTGACCCCTACGAGCAGTACTTC. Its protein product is CASSGRQGDPYEQYF.

This chain's CDR3 is CASSPAGSHEQYF. The CDR3 DNA reads TGTGCCAGCAGCCCGGCGGGGTCCCACGAGCAGTACTTC. The genes are TRBV6-6 and TRBJ2-7; D possibly corresponds to TRBD2 (6 bases). CDR1 MNHNY and CDR2 SVGAGI come from the germline V gene (reference sequence). The CDR3 has 13 amino acids. Trimming pared 6 bases from V and 5 bases from J, leaving 14 bases between.

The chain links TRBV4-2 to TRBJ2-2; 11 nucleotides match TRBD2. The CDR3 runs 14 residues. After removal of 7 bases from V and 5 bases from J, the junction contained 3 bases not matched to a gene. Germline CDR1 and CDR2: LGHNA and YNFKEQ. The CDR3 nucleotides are TGTGCCAGCACCTTAGCGGGGGGGACCGGGGAGCTGTTTTTT. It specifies CASTLAGGTGELFF.